This is a list of T cell receptor beta chains from one sample in a study of beta chain features in type 1 diabetes. Here immunoSEQ multiplex PCR was the method, and the copy in TCRdb shows in-frame clones only, minus some. The table lists tens of thousands of clones, approximately 32% of them singletons. Sequenced input: stem cell memory CD4+ T cells from blood. These receptors came from a woman between 18 and 29 years old in good health. Each CDR3 is given with its conserved first and last residue. Each record gives: clone size, J gene, V gene, D gene, CDR3 protein, CDR3 DNA. D genes are given only for firm matches. Size is stated for part of the rows, as once, few or many counts, or as a class when the clone is expanded.

few,TRBJ1-2,TRBV7-2,TRBD1,CASSSDREQGYTF,TGTGCCAGCAGCTCAGACAGGGAACAAGGCTACACCTTC
once,TRBJ2-3,TRBV7-7,TRBD2,CASSPGTMQRTDTQYF,TGTGCTAGCAGCCCCGGGACTATGCAACGGACAGATACGCAGTATTTT
NA,TRBJ1-3,TRBV4-1,NA,CASSQEERLRSSGNTIYF,TGCGCCAGCAGCCAAGAAGAGAGATTGCGGAGCTCTGGAAACACCATATATTTT
once,TRBJ1-4,TRBV5-6,TRBD1,CASSWDRGGEKLFF,TGTGCCAGCAGCTGGGACAGGGGTGGCGAAAAACTGTTTTTT
few,TRBJ2-4,TRBV15,NA,CATSRDMTGNIQYF,TGTGCCACCAGCAGAGATATGACAGGAAACATTCAGTACTTC
NA,TRBJ2-4,TRBV5-1,NA,CASSWGGTRQNIQYF,TGCGCCAGCAGCTGGGGGGGCACACGGCAAAACATTCAGTACTTC
few,TRBJ1-4,TRBV30,TRBD1,CAWSSSFGTANEKLFF,TGTGCCTGGAGCAGCAGCTTCGGGACAGCTAATGAAAAACTGTTTTTT
NA,TRBJ1-6,TRBV4-3,NA,CASSQDSRTLAALHF,TGCGCCAGCAGCCAAGACTCGCGAACTCTAGCGGCCCTCCACTTT
NA,TRBJ1-5,TRBV2,NA,CASSDLDSNQPQHF,TGTGCCAGCAGTGACTTGGACAGTAATCAGCCCCAGCATTTT
NA,TRBJ2-1,TRBV21-1,NA,CASSKRGVRDRVNEQFF,TGTGCCAGCAGCAAAAGGGGTGTCCGGGACAGGGTCAATGAGCAGTTCTTC